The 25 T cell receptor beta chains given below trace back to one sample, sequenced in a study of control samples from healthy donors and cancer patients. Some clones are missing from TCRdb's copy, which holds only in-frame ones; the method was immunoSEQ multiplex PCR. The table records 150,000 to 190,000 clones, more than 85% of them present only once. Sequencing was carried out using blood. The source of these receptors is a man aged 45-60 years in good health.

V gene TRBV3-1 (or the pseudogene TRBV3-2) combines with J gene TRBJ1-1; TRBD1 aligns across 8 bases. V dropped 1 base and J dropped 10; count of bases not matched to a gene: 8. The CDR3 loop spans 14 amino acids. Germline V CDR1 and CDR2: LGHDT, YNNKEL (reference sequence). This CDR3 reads CASSQAATGERAFF. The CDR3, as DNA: TGTGCCAGCAGCCAAGCCGCGACAGGGGAGAGAGCTTTCTTT.

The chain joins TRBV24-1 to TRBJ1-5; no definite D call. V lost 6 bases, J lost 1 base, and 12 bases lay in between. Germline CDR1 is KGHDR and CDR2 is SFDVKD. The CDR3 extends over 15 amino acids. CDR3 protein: CATSPGVLSNQPQHF. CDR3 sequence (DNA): TGTGCCACCAGTCCGGGCGTCCTAAGCAATCAGCCCCAGCATTTT.

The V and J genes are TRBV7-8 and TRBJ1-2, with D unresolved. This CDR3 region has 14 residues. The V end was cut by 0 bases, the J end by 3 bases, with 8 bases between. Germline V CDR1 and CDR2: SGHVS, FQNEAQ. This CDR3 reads CASSLALTDYGYTF. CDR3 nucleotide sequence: TGTGCCAGCAGCTTAGCGTTGACGGACTATGGCTACACCTTC.

CDR3 coding DNA: TGTGCCAGCAGCCCATTTGGGGGAGGGACTCAAGAGACCCAGTACTTC. This codes for CASSPFGGGTQETQYF. The chain has TRBV11-2 and TRBJ2-5; 7 positions agree with TRBD2. V lost 5 bases to trimming and J lost 2 bases; unmatched junction nucleotides: 11. The CDR3 contains 16 residues. Germline-derived CDR1 and CDR2 are SGHAT and FQNNGV. The full variable domain, rest sourced from reference TRBV11-2 and TRBJ2-5, is EAGVAQSPRYKIIEKRQSVAFWCNPISGHATLYWYQQILGQGPKLLIQFQNNGVVDDSQLPKDRFSAERLKGVDSTLKIQPAKLEDSAVYLCASSPFGGGTQETQYFGPGTRLLVL.

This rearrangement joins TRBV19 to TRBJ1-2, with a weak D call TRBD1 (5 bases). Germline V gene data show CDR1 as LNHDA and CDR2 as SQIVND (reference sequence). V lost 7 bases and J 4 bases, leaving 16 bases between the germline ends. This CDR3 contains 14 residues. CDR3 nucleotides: TGTGCCAGTAAAAGGGACGGAGGCCGCTATGGCTACACCTTC. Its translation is CASKRDGGRYGYTF.

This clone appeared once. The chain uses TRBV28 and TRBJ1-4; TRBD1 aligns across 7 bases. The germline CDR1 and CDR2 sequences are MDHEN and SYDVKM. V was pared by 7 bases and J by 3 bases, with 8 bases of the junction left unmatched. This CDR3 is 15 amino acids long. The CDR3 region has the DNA TGTGCCAGCACTCCCGCAGGGGGAGCTAATGAAAAACTGTTTTTT. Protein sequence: CASTPAGGANEKLFF.

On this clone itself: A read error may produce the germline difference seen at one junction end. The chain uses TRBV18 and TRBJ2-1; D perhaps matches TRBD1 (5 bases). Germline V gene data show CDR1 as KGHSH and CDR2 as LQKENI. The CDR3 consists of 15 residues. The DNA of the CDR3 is TGTGCCAGCTCACCACAAAGTCCAGGGTACACTGAGCAGTTCTTC. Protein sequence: CASSPQSPGYTEQFF.

Here the CDR3 reads CASSLRVGDSYEQYF. The CDR3 DNA is TGTGCCAGCAGCCTAAGGGTTGGGGACTCCTACGAGCAGTACTTC. The chain has TRBV11-2 and TRBJ2-7; D ambiguous. Looked up from germline, CDR1 is SGHAT and CDR2 is FQNNGV. V lost 5 bases and J 0 bases, leaving 14 bases between the germline ends. This CDR3 spans 15 amino acids.

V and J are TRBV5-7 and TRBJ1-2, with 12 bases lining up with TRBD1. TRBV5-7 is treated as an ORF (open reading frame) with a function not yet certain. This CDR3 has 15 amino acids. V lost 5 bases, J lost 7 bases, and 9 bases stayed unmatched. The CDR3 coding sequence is TGTGCCAGCAGTAGACCGGGACAGGGGGCTTCTGGCTACACCTTC. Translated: CASSRPGQGASGYTF.

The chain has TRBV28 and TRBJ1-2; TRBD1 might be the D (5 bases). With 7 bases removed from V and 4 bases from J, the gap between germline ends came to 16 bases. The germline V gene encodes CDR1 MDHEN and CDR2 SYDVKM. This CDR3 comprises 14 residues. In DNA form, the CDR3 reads TGTGCCAGCACCTCGGGACGGGCGATCTATGGCTACACCTTC. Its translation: CASTSGRAIYGYTF.

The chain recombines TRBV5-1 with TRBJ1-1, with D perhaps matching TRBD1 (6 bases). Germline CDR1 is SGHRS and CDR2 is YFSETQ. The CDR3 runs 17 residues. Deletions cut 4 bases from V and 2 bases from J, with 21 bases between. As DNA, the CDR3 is TGCGCCAGCAGCCAGCCGCGGGACACCCTAGTTAACACTGAAGCTTTCTTT. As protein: CASSQPRDTLVNTEAFF.

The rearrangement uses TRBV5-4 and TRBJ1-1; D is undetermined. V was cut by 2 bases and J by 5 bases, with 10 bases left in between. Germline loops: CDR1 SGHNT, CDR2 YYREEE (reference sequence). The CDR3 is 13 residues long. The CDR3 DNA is TGTGCCAGCAGCTTTCAAACGGGGACTGAAGCTTTCTTT. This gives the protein CASSFQTGTEAFF.

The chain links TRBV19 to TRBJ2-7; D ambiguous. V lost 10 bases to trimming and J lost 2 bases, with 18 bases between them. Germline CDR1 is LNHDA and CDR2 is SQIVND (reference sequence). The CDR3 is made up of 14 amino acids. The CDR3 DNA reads TGTGCCACTACCCCTCACCTCGGTACCTACGAGCAGTACTTC. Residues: CATTPHLGTYEQYF.

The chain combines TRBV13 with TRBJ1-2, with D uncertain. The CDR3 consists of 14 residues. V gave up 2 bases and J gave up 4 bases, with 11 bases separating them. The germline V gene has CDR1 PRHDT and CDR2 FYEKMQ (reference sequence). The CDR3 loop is CASSLRTGPYGYTF. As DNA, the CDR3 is TGTGCCAGCAGCTTAAGGACTGGTCCCTATGGCTACACCTTC.

CDR3 coding DNA: TGTGCCAGCAGAACAGGCGACTATGGCTACACCTTC. Encoded protein: CASRTGDYGYTF. The rearrangement uses TRBV6-5 and TRBJ1-2, with D possibly being TRBD1 (5 bases). The V gene lost 6 bases and the J gene lost 3 bases, with 8 bases spanning the gap. Germline assignment: CDR1 MNHEY and CDR2 SVGAGI. CDR3 length: 12 residues.

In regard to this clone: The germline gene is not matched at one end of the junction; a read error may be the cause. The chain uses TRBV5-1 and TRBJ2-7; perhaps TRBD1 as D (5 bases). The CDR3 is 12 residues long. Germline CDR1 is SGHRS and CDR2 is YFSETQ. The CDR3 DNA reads TGCGCCAGCAGCTTGTTACAGGACACCAAACACTTC. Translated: CASSLLQDTKHF.

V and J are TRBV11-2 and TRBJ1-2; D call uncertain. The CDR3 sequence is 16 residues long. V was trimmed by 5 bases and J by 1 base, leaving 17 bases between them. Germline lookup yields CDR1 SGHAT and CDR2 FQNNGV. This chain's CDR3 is CASSPAWYWVNYGYTF. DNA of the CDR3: TGTGCCAGCAGCCCAGCCTGGTATTGGGTTAACTATGGCTACACCTTC. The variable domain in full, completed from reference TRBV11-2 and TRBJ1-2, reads EAGVAQSPRYKIIEKRQSVAFWCNPISGHATLYWYQQILGQGPKLLIQFQNNGVVDDSQLPKDRFSAERLKGVDSTLKIQPAKLEDSAVYLCASSPAWYWVNYGYTFGSGTRLTVV.

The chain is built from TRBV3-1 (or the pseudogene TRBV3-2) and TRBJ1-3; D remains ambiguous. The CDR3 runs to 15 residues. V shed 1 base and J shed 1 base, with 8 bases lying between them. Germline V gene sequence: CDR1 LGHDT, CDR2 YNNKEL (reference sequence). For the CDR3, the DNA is TGTGCCAGCAGCCAAGCGGCATTTTCTGGAAACACCATATATTTT. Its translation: CASSQAAFSGNTIYF.

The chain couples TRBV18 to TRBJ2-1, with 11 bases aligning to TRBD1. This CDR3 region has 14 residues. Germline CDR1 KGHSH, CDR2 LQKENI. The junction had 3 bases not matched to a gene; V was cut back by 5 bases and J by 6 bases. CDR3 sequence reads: CASSTGQGGNEQFF. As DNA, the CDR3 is TGTGCCAGCTCAACGGGACAGGGGGGCAATGAGCAGTTCTTC.

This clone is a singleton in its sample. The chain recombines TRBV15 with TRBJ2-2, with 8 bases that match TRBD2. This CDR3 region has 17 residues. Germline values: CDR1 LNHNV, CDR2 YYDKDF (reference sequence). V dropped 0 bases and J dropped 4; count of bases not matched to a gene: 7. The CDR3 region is CATSREQTSGGTGELFF. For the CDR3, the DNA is TGTGCCACCAGCAGAGAACAAACTAGCGGAGGCACCGGGGAGCTGTTTTTT.

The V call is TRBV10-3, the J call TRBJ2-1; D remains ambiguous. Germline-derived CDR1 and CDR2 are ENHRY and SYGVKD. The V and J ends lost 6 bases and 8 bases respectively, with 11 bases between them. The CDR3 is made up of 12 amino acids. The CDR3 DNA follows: TGTGCCATCAGCTCGATTCGGGATGAGCAGTTCTTC. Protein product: CAISSIRDEQFF.

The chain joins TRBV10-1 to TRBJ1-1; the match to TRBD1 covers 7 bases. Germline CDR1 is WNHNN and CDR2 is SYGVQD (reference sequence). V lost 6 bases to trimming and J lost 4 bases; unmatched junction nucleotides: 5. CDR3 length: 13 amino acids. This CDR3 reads CASSLNRGTEAFF. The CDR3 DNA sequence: TGCGCCAGCAGCCTTAACAGGGGCACTGAAGCTTTCTTT.

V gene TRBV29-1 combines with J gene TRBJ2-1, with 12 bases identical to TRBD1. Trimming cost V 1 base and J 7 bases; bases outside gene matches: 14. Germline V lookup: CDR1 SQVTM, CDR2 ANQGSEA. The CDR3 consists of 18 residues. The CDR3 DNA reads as TGCAGCGTTGAAGCCACCCCCGGGACAGGGGGCGCTAGGAATGAGCAGTTCTTC. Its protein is CSVEATPGTGGARNEQFF.

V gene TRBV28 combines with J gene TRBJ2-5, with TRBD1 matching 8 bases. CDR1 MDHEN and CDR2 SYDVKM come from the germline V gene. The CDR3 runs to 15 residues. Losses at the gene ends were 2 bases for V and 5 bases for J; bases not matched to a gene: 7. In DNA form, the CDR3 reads TGTGCCAGCAGTTTAAATGGACAGGGCTCTGAGACCCAGTACTTC. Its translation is CASSLNGQGSETQYF.

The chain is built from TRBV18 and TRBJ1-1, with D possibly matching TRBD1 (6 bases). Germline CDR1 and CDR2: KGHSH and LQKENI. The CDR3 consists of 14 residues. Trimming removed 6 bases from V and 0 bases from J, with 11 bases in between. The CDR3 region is CASSTGTLNTEAFF. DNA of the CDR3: TGTGCCAGCTCTACCGGGACATTGAACACTGAAGCTTTCTTT.